These 12 T cell receptor beta chains share one sample of origin, sequenced in a study of OX40 agonist ivuxolimab in advanced cancers. The table came from immunoSEQ multiplex PCR; TCRdb's copy has only in-frame clones and leaves some out. Seen here are about 73,000 clones, approximately 90% observed once, and the top ten hold about 0.53%. The sample in question was CD4+ or CD8+ T cells sorted from blood, obtained in a trial of the OX40 agonist ivuxolimab. All receptors derive from an adult with an advanced solid tumor such as melanoma, head and neck, liver or kidney cancer.

The chain uses TRBV30 and TRBJ1-1, with a tentative D call TRBD1 (5 bases). V dropped 8 bases and J dropped 4 bases, with 11 bases sitting between them. Germline loops: CDR1 GTSNPN, CDR2 SVGIG (reference sequence). This CDR3 is built from 11 residues. CDR3 DNA sequence: TGTGCCGTTACAGGTCCCACTGAAGCTTTCTTT. It translates to CAVTGPTEAFF.

The chain is built from TRBV10-2 and TRBJ2-2; 11 bases map to TRBD1. Germline CDR1 WSHSY, CDR2 SAAADI. This CDR3 region has 14 residues. V was clipped by 7 bases and J by 3 bases; unmatched bases: 1. The CDR3 nucleotides are TGCGCCAGCAAGGGACAGGGGGACACCGGGGAGCTGTTTTTT. This sequence encodes CASKGQGDTGELFF.

This chain uses TRBV19 with TRBJ2-1; 14 nucleotides align to TRBD2. This CDR3 contains 15 residues. V lost 7 bases and J lost 9; bases outside the gene matches: 8. Germline CDR1 LNHDA, CDR2 SQIVND (reference sequence). CDR3 nucleotides: TGTGCCAGTACAGGGACTAGCGGGAGTGGTATTGAGCAGTTCTTC. It encodes CASTGTSGSGIEQFF.

The V gene is TRBV19, the J gene TRBJ1-1, with unresolved D. Germline V gene sequence: CDR1 LNHDA, CDR2 SQIVND (reference sequence). Trimming shortened V by 1 base and J by 3 bases, and 3 bases separated the two germline ends. The CDR3 loop spans 12 amino acids. CDR3 nucleotides: TGTGCCAGTAGTATAGCTGACACTGAAGCTTTCTTT. It translates to CASSIADTEAFF.

The chain joins TRBV5-4 to TRBJ1-2; 8 bases match TRBD1. The germline V gene encodes CDR1 SGHNT and CDR2 YYREEE (reference sequence). The CDR3 totals 14 residues. J lost 6 bases, V lost 4 bases, and 8 bases had no gene match. CDR3 amino acids: CASSPWTGMDGYTF. The DNA for the CDR3 is TGTGCCAGCAGCCCATGGACAGGGATGGATGGCTACACCTTC. Looking up the rest from reference TRBV5-4 and TRBJ1-2 gives the full variable domain: ETGVTQSPTHLIKTRGQQVTLRCSSQSGHNTVSWYQQALGQGPQFIFQYYREEENGRGNFPPRFSGLQFPNYSSELNVNALELDDSALYLCASSPWTGMDGYTFGSGTRLTVV.

This clone showed up just a few times. The V call is TRBV29-1, the J call TRBJ1-1; no firm D call. CDR3 size: 12 residues. Trimming removed 7 bases at V and 4 bases at J, with 13 bases between. Germline V gene lookup returns CDR1 SQVTM and CDR2 ANQGSEA. The CDR3 is CSGHTGGTEAFF. The CDR3 nucleotides read TGCAGCGGTCATACGGGAGGCACTGAAGCTTTCTTT.

This clone was counted once. The V and J genes are TRBV5-1 and TRBJ2-1; D is uncertain. This CDR3 region has 13 residues. Germline loops: CDR1 SGHRS, CDR2 YFSETQ. V shed 0 bases and J shed 6 bases, with 7 bases lying between them. The CDR3 protein is CASSLAVSNEQFF. The CDR3, as DNA: TGCGCCAGCAGCTTGGCGGTTTCCAATGAGCAGTTCTTC.

This clone was detected once. The rearrangement joins TRBV5-1 to TRBJ2-3; D ambiguous. Germline CDR1 and CDR2: SGHRS and YFSETQ. This CDR3 has 14 amino acids. V was shortened by 0 bases and J by 3 bases, with 8 bases between the two germline ends. CDR3 in amino acids: CASSLELSTDTQYF. As DNA, the CDR3 is TGCGCCAGCAGCTTGGAGCTTTCTACAGATACGCAGTATTTT.

This chain joins TRBV11-3 and TRBJ2-5, with 12 bases matching TRBD1. J lost 5 bases, V lost 5 bases, and 6 bases had no gene match. Germline V gives CDR1 SGHNT, CDR2 YENEEA. The CDR3 sequence is 15 residues long. The CDR3 protein is CASSPGQGAWETQYF. Here the CDR3 DNA reads TGTGCCAGCAGCCCGGGACAGGGGGCATGGGAGACCCAGTACTTC.

V usage is TRBV13 and J usage is TRBJ1-5; the D is unclear. CDR1 is PRHDT and CDR2 is FYEKMQ in the germline V gene (reference sequence). The V gene lost 1 base and the J gene lost 5 bases, with 6 bases spanning the gap. This CDR3 is built from 13 residues. CDR3 region: CASSLARDQPQHF. Here the CDR3 DNA reads TGTGCCAGCAGCTTAGCCCGGGATCAGCCCCAGCATTTT.

The J gene is TRBJ1-2, the V gene TRBV14; TRBD1 aligns across 12 bases. The CDR3 extends over 15 amino acids. The V gene end was trimmed by 6 bases and the J gene end by 7 bases; junction bases not matched to a gene: 9. The germline V gene has CDR1 SGHDN and CDR2 FVKESK. CDR3 in amino acids: CASRQSGTGGSGYTF. DNA for the CDR3: TGTGCCAGCAGACAATCCGGGACAGGGGGCAGTGGCTACACCTTC.

The rearrangement joins TRBV10-3 to TRBJ2-2, with D tentatively TRBD2 (6 bases). The CDR3 contains 12 residues. The V end was cut by 4 bases, the J end by 6 bases, with 6 bases between. Germline V gene lookup returns CDR1 ENHRY and CDR2 SYGVKD. CDR3 loop: CAISGGAGELFF. CDR3 nucleotides: TGTGCCATCAGTGGGGGGGCCGGGGAGCTGTTTTTT.